These T cell receptor beta chains were read from a single sample in a study of PD-1 blockade in classical Hodgkin lymphoma. Only in-frame clones appear in the TCRdb table, and some are missing; sequencing was by immunoSEQ multiplex PCR. The sample includes about 51,000 clones, 80% of them seen just once. The material sequenced was peripheral blood mononuclear cells (PBMCs), taken before the fourth cycle of nivolumab. These TCRs come from a human donor with classical Hodgkin lymphoma. The CDR3 runs from the conserved cysteine through the conserved F or W. A D gene is named only where the DNA matches it firmly. The size field is filled for only some rows; it gives once, few, many or a size class.

D gene	clone size	V gene	J gene	CDR3 DNA	CDR3 protein
.	.	TRBV27	TRBJ1-6	TGTGCCAGCCAAGCACAGGGAGGTGGATCACCCCTCCACTTT	CASQAQGGGSPLHF
TRBD1	.	TRBV5-4	TRBJ1-1	TGTGCCAGCAGCTTGGCTGGACAGGGGGGTGTAAAAGGCACTGAAGCTTTCTTT	CASSLAGQGGVKGTEAFF
TRBD1	.	TRBV6-5	TRBJ2-1	TGTGCCAGCAGTTACGCCGGGACAGGGACTAATGAGCAGTTCTTC	CASSYAGTGTNEQFF
.	.	TRBV10-3	TRBJ1-1	TGTGCCATCAGTGAGGCCACCACGAACACTGAAGCTTTCTTT	CAISEATTNTEAFF
TRBD1	.	TRBV27	TRBJ1-5	TGTGCCAGCAGGAGAGCAGGGGGTAATCAGCCCCAGCATTTT	CASRRAGGNQPQHF
.	.	TRBV10-3	TRBJ1-4	TGTGCCATCAGTGAGTACAGTCTCGAAAAACTGTTTTTT	CAISEYSLEKLFF
.	.	TRBV21-1	TRBJ1-5	TGTGCCAGCAGCAAAGGGACAGGTAGCAATCAGCCCCAGCATTTT	CASSKGTGSNQPQHF
TRBD2	.	TRBV7-3	TRBJ2-1	TGTGCCAGCCATTTTAGCGGGGGGTCAATTTCCTACAATGAGCAGTTCTTC	CASHFSGGSISYNEQFF
.	.	TRBV6-5	TRBJ2-7	TGTGCCAGCAGTTACTGGGTTGAAGGGGGCTACGAGCAGTACTTC	CASSYWVEGGYEQYF
.	.	TRBV19	TRBJ1-1	TGTGCCAGTAGTATAGAGGGGCACAGTGAAGCTTTCTTT	CASSIEGHSEAFF
TRBD1	.	TRBV5-1	TRBJ2-7	TGCGCCAGCAGCTTGGGAGGGGGCAGGTACGAGCAGTACTTC	CASSLGGGRYEQYF
.	few	TRBV5-1	TRBJ1-3	TGCGCCAGCAGCTTGGGGACCGACTCTGGAAACACCATATATTTT	CASSLGTDSGNTIYF
TRBD2	many	TRBV7-3	TRBJ2-1	TGTGCCAGCAGCTTGGGAGGGATAGACGAGCAGTTCTTC	CASSLGGIDEQFF
TRBD2	.	TRBV5-1	TRBJ2-2	TGCGCCAGCAGCTTCACTAGCGGGAGTAACGGGGAGCTGTTTTTT	CASSFTSGSNGELFF
.	.	TRBV7-3	TRBJ2-3	TGTGCCAGCAGCTTAAAAGTGGGGTCGGATACGCAGTATTTT	CASSLKVGSDTQYF
.	once	TRBV6-8	TRBJ1-3	TGTGCCAGCGGAGGAGTTGGAAACACCATATATTTT	CASGGVGNTIYF
.	.	TRBV7-2	TRBJ2-3	TGTGCCAGCAGCCCCGACAGGTGGACAGATACGCAGTATTTT	CASSPDRWTDTQYF
.	.	TRBV9	TRBJ1-5	TGTGCCAGCAGCGTTTCCCTATATAGCAATCAGCCCCAGCATTTT	CASSVSLYSNQPQHF
TRBD2	once	TRBV11-3	TRBJ2-3	TGTGCCAGCAGCCCCCTGAGTAGCGGGAACGCGGGGACGCAGTATTTT	CASSPLSSGNAGTQYF
.	.	TRBV10-3	TRBJ1-2	TGTGCCATCAGTGACCCGGGACTCAACTATGGCTACACCTTC	CAISDPGLNYGYTF
TRBD1	.	TRBV6-1	TRBJ2-7	TGTGCCAGCAGTGATGACTCGTTCCCTGACAGGGGGTTGCAGTACTTC	CASSDDSFPDRGLQYF
.	.	TRBV19	TRBJ1-1	TGTGCCTGCAAGCCCAGCGGACCCGCTCAAGCTTTCTTT	CACKPSGPAQAFF
.	.	TRBV7-2	TRBJ1-5	TGTGCCAGCAGCCTGTCGTGGGCTCAGCCCCAGCATTTT	CASSLSWAQPQHF
TRBD1	.	TRBV10-3	TRBJ2-3	TGTGCCATCAGTGGAACGACAGGGGGTCAGACAGATACGCAGTATTTT	CAISGTTGGQTDTQYF
.	.	TRBV29-1	TRBJ2-7	TGCAGCGTTGTCTTGGGGGGCGGCGAGTACGAGCAGTACTTC	CSVVLGGGEYEQYF
.	.	TRBV5-1	TRBJ1-2	TGCGCCAGCAGCTTGGTAGGCGGCTCGGGGGAAGGCTACACCTTC	CASSLVGGSGEGYTF
TRBD1	.	TRBV9	TRBJ1-2	TGTGCCAGCAGCGTAGTGGCAGGGGGCGTTCGGTTGGATGGCTACACCTTC	CASSVVAGGVRLDGYTF
.	.	TRBV21-1	TRBJ2-7	TGTGCCAGCAGCAAACAGGGTCGCTACGAGCAGTACTTC	CASSKQGRYEQYF
.	.	TRBV30	TRBJ1-6	TGTGCCTGTAGCCTAGACGGAAGGAGCTCCTATAATTCACCCCTCCACTTT	CACSLDGRSSYNSPLHF
TRBD1	.	TRBV19	TRBJ1-2	TGTGCCAGTAGTTCAACAGGGGGTAACTATGGCTACACCTTC	CASSSTGGNYGYTF
.	.	TRBV7-2	TRBJ1-5	TGTGCCAGCAGTCTAGAGTTCGGTCAGCCCCAGCATTTT	CASSLEFGQPQHF
TRBD1	.	TRBV7-9	TRBJ1-6	TGTGCCAGCAGCTTGGCCGGGACAGGGGTTTCGGGATATAATTCACCCCTCCACTTT	CASSLAGTGVSGYNSPLHF
.	.	TRBV6-6	TRBJ2-7	TGTGCCAGCAGTTACTCGGGCTCGGGGTACGAGCAGTACTTC	CASSYSGSGYEQYF
TRBD1	.	TRBV19	TRBJ1-1	TGTGCCAGTACCAGACAGGGGATGAACACTGAAGCTTTCTTT	CASTRQGMNTEAFF
.	.	TRBV6-1	TRBJ2-7	TGTGCCAGCAGTGCAGGGCTCGCCCACGAGCAGTACTTC	CASSAGLAHEQYF
TRBD1	.	TRBV6-5	TRBJ2-7	TGTGCCAGCAGGACAGGGCCCGAGCAGTACTTC	CASRTGPEQYF
TRBD2	once	TRBV10-3	TRBJ2-2	TGTGCCATCGCGAGCGGGGCGAACACCGGGGAGCTGTTTTTT	CAIASGANTGELFF
.	once	TRBV7-5	TRBJ1-5	TGTGCCAGAAGCGGAATCAACAGGGGGCATAGCAATCAGCCCCAGCATTTT	CARSGINRGHSNQPQHF
.	.	TRBV9	TRBJ1-1	TGTGCCAGCAGCCCCGATGGGGGACCCGGTTTGGGGGCTTTCTTT	CASSPDGGPGLGAFF
.	.	TRBV18	TRBJ1-3	TGTGCCAGCTCACCACAGTGGGACAGAAACACCATATATTTT	CASSPQWDRNTIYF
TRBD1	.	TRBV19	TRBJ2-1	TGTGCCAGTAAAACAGGACAGGGTGCCTACAATGAGCAGTTCTTC	CASKTGQGAYNEQFF
.	.	TRBV7-8	TRBJ1-5	TGTGCCAGCAGCTTAGGTCTGGGGGTAAGCAATCAGCCCCAGCATTTT	CASSLGLGVSNQPQHF
.	.	TRBV9	TRBJ2-5	TGTGCCAGCAGCGTAGGTCATTACCAAGAGACCCAGTACTTC	CASSVGHYQETQYF
TRBD1	.	TRBV7-2	TRBJ1-2	TGTGCCAGCAGCTTGAACAGGGGAAACTATGGCTACACCTTC	CASSLNRGNYGYTF
.	.	TRBV2	TRBJ2-2	TGTGCCAGCAGTGAAACTCGGGACTCGCTGTTTTTT	CASSETRDSLFF
.	few	TRBV27	TRBJ1-3	TGTGCCAGCAGTGGGCAGGGGATCTCTGGAAACACCATATATTTT	CASSGQGISGNTIYF
TRBD1	.	TRBV27	TRBJ2-7	TGTGCCAGCAGTTCCTACAGGACAGGGGCGACCTACGAGCAGTACTTC	CASSSYRTGATYEQYF
.	.	TRBV11-2	TRBJ1-2	TGTGCCAGCAATCGGTGGGCGGACAGCACTAACTATGGCTACACCTTC	CASNRWADSTNYGYTF